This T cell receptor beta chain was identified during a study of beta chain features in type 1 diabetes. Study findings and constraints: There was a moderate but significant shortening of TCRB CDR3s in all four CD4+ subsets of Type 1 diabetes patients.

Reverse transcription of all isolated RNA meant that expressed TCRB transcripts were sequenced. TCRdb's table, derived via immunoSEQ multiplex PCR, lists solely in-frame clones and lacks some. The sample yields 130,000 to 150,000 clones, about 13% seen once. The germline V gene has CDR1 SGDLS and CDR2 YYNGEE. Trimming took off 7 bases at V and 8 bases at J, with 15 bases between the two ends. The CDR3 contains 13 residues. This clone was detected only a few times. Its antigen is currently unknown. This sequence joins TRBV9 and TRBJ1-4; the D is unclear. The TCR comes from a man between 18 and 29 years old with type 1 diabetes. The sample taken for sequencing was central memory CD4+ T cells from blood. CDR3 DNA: TGTGCCAGCTCCCTAGGGCCAAGGGAAAAACTGTTTTTT. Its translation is CASSLGPREKLFF.